This T cell receptor beta chain emerged from a study of blood T cell repertoires in COVID-19. Turning to the study itself: Acute and convalescent COVID-19 samples came from the United States, Italy and Spain. PBMCs, B-cell-depleted T cells, or T cells were the source of the cDNA or gDNA that made up the material.

Recruits, aged about 18 to 89 years, lived in about two dozen US areas. In assigning cohorts, the study relied on participant-reported clinical history. The CDR3 has 15 residues. V lost 2 bases and J lost 4, with 12 bases in between. Germline-derived CDR1 and CDR2 are SGHKS and YYEKEE (reference sequence). The assay was immunoSEQ multiplex PCR, and TCRdb's table has in-frame clones only and misses some. Of roughly 330,000 clones in the sample, 88% were seen once. The sequenced sample was PBMCs or T cells enriched from blood (not recorded which). The J gene is TRBJ1-4, the V gene TRBV5-5; D remains ambiguous. The source of this sequence is a man younger than 40 who had recovered from COVID-19. The CDR3 DNA follows: TGTGCCAGCAGCTTTGGAGAAACACTTAATGAAAAACTGTTTTTT. This translates into CASSFGETLNEKLFF.